What follows is one T cell receptor beta chain and its context. Germline V gene sequence: CDR1 SNHLY, CDR2 FYNNEI. The CDR3 runs 13 residues. After removal of 8 bases from V and 6 bases from J, the junction contained 6 bases not matched to a gene. Authors' processing steps: Reference gene primers were amplified, and this amplification served to estimate nucleated cell counts. TCRdb keeps only in-frame clones here, not all; method: immunoSEQ multiplex PCR. That table is the source of V, J and clone size, and D and trimming were worked out from the DNA. The data hold about 330,000 clones, with more than 85% observed a single time. The data stem from a study of blood T cell repertoires in COVID-19. Participants were aged roughly 18 to 90 years, lived in about two dozen US areas, and enrolled virtually. Researchers sorted participants into cohorts using their self-reported clinical history. Resolution of symptoms, clearance, or two negative PCRs was present in recovered Cohort 3 donors.

The rearrangement links TRBV2 to TRBJ1-5, with 8 bases identical to TRBD1. The TCR sequence derives from a woman in her twenties or thirties who had recovered from COVID-19. The sample was PBMCs or T cells enriched from blood (not recorded which). CDR3 residues: CASSGGPGQPQHF. CDR3 bases: TGTGCCAGCTCAGGGGGCCCGGGTCAGCCCCAGCATTTT.